This TCR beta chain appears in the sequencing data of a study of blood T cell repertoires in COVID-19. At the level of the study: Italy, Spain and the United States were the sources of the convalescent and acute COVID-19 samples. In each case, the material was cDNA or gDNA derived from T cells, B-cell-depleted T cells, or PBMCs.

Repertoires were generated with immunoSEQ multiplex PCR, while TCRdb's copy carries only in-frame clones and drops some. The sample records approximately 68,000 clones, 65% to 90% being singletons. This CDR3 is 16 amino acids long. The V end lost 2 bases, the J end lost 0 bases, and 11 bases lay between the germline ends. Germline V CDR1 and CDR2: SGHTA, FQGTGA. The chain employs TRBV7-3 and TRBJ1-3, with D unclear. The sequence was collected from a woman aged 55-75 years with acute or convalescent COVID-19. Sequenced sample: peripheral blood. In DNA form, the CDR3 reads TGTGCCAGCAGCTTAGGTGGACGGGGCTCTGGAAACACCATATATTTT. Protein: CASSLGGRGSGNTIYF.